This T cell receptor (beta chain) originates from a study of human T cells and chemical hapten exposure (dated by TCRdb to the early 2020s). About the investigation overall: For sensitization, 2% DPC in acetone was applied to a 2 cm by 2 cm area of upper inner arm skin. Patients additionally received weekly therapeutic DPC doses to the scalp throughout the approximately 24-week study period. Patch testing on the upper back used Finn chambers containing 0.01% DPC, with scoring done after 6 days according to International Contact Dermatitis Research Group standards. Alopecia areata with under or over 50% scalp involvement, alopecia totalis and alopecia universalis were represented in the patient cohort, which was mostly female. Libraries were pooled for sequencing, and variation in per-sample TCR yields was attributed mainly to small differences in library volumes within the pool. The study tracked peripheral blood TCR repertoire changes in vivo during primary and secondary sensitization to the hapten diphenylcyclopropenone (DPC) in alopecia patients. Patient blood was sampled pre-sensitization (week 0) and at 2, 6 and about 24 weeks after DPC sensitization. For TCR sequencing, blood came from over 25 alopecia patients at anywhere from one to four time points (pre-sensitization, 2, 6 and 24 weeks). The investigation overall reported the following: Significantly more large CDR3 similarity clusters were formed by expanded TCRs than by pre-sensitization or healthy control sets, consistent with antigen-driven responses. No change with DPC sensitization was found in the number of TCRs above 1 in 1000 frequency, and no evidence of global repertoire structure alterations was found. The number of PT1 expanded TCRs positively correlated with patch test score, significant at thresholds 8, 16 and 32 but not 4. Repeated subsampling changed both the strength of the expansion versus patch-test correlation and the threshold at which the correlation became significant. Because all patients had alopecia, a presumed autoimmune disease, the immune response of the patients might differ from that of healthy individuals.

The germline V end is reduced by 8 bases and the J end by 4 bases; junction bases left unmatched: 13. Per the germline V gene, MNHNS is the CDR1 and SASEGT is the CDR2. Counted from cysteine to phenylalanine, this CDR3 has 16 amino acids. Of the read, only the CDR3 DNA is kept; its 48 bases are in frame from base 1. Receptors were amplified or captured by RACE. The data were produced on a NextSeq 500. During library preparation, unique molecular identifiers were attached to individual cDNA molecules so that TCRs could be counted in a quantitative, reproducible way. Each blood RNA sample was used to sequence both TCR alpha and TCR beta chains. The study's processing was this. Samples had a median of about 90,000 TCRs, with a range from roughly 23,224 to 750,000. The Decombinator software suite was used to annotate V, J and CDR3 in the TCR reads. For the PS versus PT1 abundance plots, all samples were subsampled to the same number of TCRs (28,000). TCRs were defined as expanded if absent before sensitization and observed at least eight times at the 2-week time point. The raw public data were reprocessed by TCRdb itself: fastp quality trimming at Q25, MiXCR clonotype calling, in-frame beta chains only. Records with the same CDR3 protein are collapsed into one entry carrying the most frequent genes and DNA. What appears here as the V and J calls and clone size reflects TCRdb's work, not the paper's. A total of 110,000 to 150,000 distinct CDR3 sequences appear in this sample, 12% of them only once. The ten largest clones represent 1.3% to 1.5% of the sample.

The sample's time point label is to be understood as: patch test 2, 6 weeks after DPC sensitization. According to the study, the label for this sample's treatment or condition signals: therapeutic diphenylcyclopropenone sensitization with weekly scalp DPC. Blood at each patch-test visit was drawn before the patch test was applied. Eligible patients were aged 18 to 70, diagnosed with alopecia, deemed suitable for DPC therapy, and excluded if pregnant. Total RNA was extracted from unfractionated whole blood collected in Tempus Blood RNA tubes. This clonotype was counted only a few times. The target of this receptor is not known. It has no much larger one-base neighbor in the sample; base qualities were not kept.

The source of this sequence is a woman aged 50 to 65 with alopecia areata. Some clones in this sample may be carry-over from other donors' samples. Sample: whole blood, taken in connection with sensitization to the hapten diphenylcyclopropenone (DPC). The chain joins TRBV6-1 to TRBJ1-2; 10 nucleotides in the junction match TRBD1. The CDR3 is CASGVTGGRRSYGYTF. The nucleotide sequence is given as TGTGCCAGCGGGGTGACAGGGGGCAGGAGAAGCTATGGCTACACCTTC.